This T cell receptor beta chain is from a study of control samples from healthy donors and cancer patients. Germline V CDR1 and CDR2: MNHEY, SMNVEV (reference sequence). There are 12 residues in the CDR3. V gave up 5 bases and J gave up 9 bases, with 11 bases separating them. Produced via immunoSEQ multiplex PCR; TCRdb's table is partial and in-frame only. Of around 59,000 clones listed, roughly 90% are singletons. The sample consisted of PBMCs. The source of this sequence is a man aged 35 to 55 with colorectal cancer. This chain connects TRBV27 to TRBJ2-1, with a possible D match to TRBD2 (6 bases). CDR3 DNA: TGTGCCAGCAGTAAGGTGGGAGGTGAGCAGTTCTTC. It translates to CASSKVGGEQFF.